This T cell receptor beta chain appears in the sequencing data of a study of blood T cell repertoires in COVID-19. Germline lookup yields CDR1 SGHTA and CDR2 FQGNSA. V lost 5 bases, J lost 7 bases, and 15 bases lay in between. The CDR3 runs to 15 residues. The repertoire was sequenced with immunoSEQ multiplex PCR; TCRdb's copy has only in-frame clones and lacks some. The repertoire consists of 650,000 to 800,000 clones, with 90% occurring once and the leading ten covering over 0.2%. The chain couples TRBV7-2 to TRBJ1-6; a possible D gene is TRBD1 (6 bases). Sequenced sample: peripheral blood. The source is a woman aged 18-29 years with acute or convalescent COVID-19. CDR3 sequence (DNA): TGTGCCAGCAGCACAGGGATGGCCGTGAATTCACCCCTCCACTTT. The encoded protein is CASSTGMAVNSPLHF.